The clone carrying this TCR beta chain was seen a single time. V was pared by 10 bases and J by 0 bases, with 12 bases between. Germline CDR1 and CDR2: MNHEY and SMNVEV (reference sequence). CDR3 size: 14 residues. Clinical history as reported by participants underpinned cohort assignment. As handled by the study authors: From reference gene primer amplification, estimates of nucleated cell counts were derived. Clones were read by immunoSEQ multiplex PCR, and TCRdb kept only the in-frame ones, dropping some. V and J calls and clone size are those listed in that table; D and trimming were worked out from the DNA. The table includes 490,000 or so clones, roughly 90% detected once. These data come from a study of blood T cell repertoires in COVID-19. Whole-study context: Samples of COVID-19 (acute and convalescent) were obtained from the United States, Italy and Spain.

Sample: PBMCs or T cells enriched from blood (not recorded which). The chain is built from TRBV27 and TRBJ2-2; TRBD1 is a possible D gene (6 bases). This clonotype was obtained from a woman aged 40 to 50 who had recovered from COVID-19. The CDR3 DNA is TGTGCCACGAGGGGACAACCGAACACCGGGGAGCTGTTTTTT. Translating gives CATRGQPNTGELFF.